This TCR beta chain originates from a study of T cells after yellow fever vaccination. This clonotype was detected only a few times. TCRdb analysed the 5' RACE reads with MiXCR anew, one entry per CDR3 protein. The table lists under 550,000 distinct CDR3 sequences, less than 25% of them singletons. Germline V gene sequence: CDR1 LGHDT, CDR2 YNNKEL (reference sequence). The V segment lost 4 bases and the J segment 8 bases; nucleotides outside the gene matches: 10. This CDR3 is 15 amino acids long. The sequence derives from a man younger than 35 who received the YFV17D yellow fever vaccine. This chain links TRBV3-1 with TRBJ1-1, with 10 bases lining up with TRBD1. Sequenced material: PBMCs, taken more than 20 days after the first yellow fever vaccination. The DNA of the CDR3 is TGTGCCAGCAGCCGGGGGACAGGGGCAAGAGCGGAAGCTTTCTTT. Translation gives CASSRGTGARAEAFF.